The rows below give T cell receptor beta chains drawn from one sample of a study of PD-1 blockade in classical Hodgkin lymphoma. TCRdb's copy holds only in-frame clones and misses some; the assay was immunoSEQ multiplex PCR. This table holds tens of thousands of clones, 88% found once. The starting material was peripheral blood mononuclear cells (PBMCs), obtained at baseline. The receptors come from a human donor with classical Hodgkin lymphoma. Both conserved end residues are part of each CDR3. Each record gives: D gene, V gene, clone size, J gene, CDR3 DNA, CDR3 protein. A D gene is named only where the DNA matches it firmly. Clone size, where shown, is once, few, many, or a class for clones that have expanded.

d_call: TRBD2; v_call: TRBV29-1; clone_size: .; j_call: TRBJ2-7; cdr3_nt: TGCAGCGTAGTGACTAGCGGGGGGGCAGAAAGATACGAGCAGTACTTC; cdr3_aa: CSVVTSGGAERYEQYF
d_call: TRBD1; v_call: TRBV6-1; clone_size: once; j_call: TRBJ2-3; cdr3_nt: TGTGCCAGCAGTGTCAGACGACAGGGGGCAGATACGCAGTATTTT; cdr3_aa: CASSVRRQGADTQYF
d_call: TRBD1; v_call: TRBV2; clone_size: .; j_call: TRBJ2-1; cdr3_nt: TGTGCCAGAAGGGACAGGGGGGACAATGAGCAGTTCTTC; cdr3_aa: CARRDRGDNEQFF
d_call: .; v_call: TRBV27; clone_size: .; j_call: TRBJ1-4; cdr3_nt: TGTGCCAGCAGTCCTACCATAGCAACTAATGAAAAACTGTTTTTT; cdr3_aa: CASSPTIATNEKLFF
d_call: TRBD1; v_call: TRBV28; clone_size: .; j_call: TRBJ1-3; cdr3_nt: TGTGCCAGCAGTTCGACAGGGGACCGAGGAAACACCATATATTTT; cdr3_aa: CASSSTGDRGNTIYF
d_call: TRBD1; v_call: TRBV29-1; clone_size: .; j_call: TRBJ2-7; cdr3_nt: TGCAGCGTTGGCCTGGGACAGGGGGGGTACGAGCAGTACTTC; cdr3_aa: CSVGLGQGGYEQYF
d_call: .; v_call: TRBV6-5; clone_size: .; j_call: TRBJ1-2; cdr3_nt: TGTGCCAGCAGTTACTCCCCGGGGGGCGACTATGGCTACACCTTC; cdr3_aa: CASSYSPGGDYGYTF
d_call: TRBD2; v_call: TRBV6-4; clone_size: .; j_call: TRBJ2-3; cdr3_nt: TGTGCCAGCAGTCAACTAGCGGGGGGGCAAACAGATACGCAGTATTTT; cdr3_aa: CASSQLAGGQTDTQYF
d_call: .; v_call: TRBV27; clone_size: few; j_call: TRBJ1-1; cdr3_nt: TGTGCCAGCAGTATGCGGACGGAGGGCGCTGAAGCTTTCTTT; cdr3_aa: CASSMRTEGAEAFF
d_call: .; v_call: TRBV6-1; clone_size: few; j_call: TRBJ1-5; cdr3_nt: TGTGCCAGCAGTGAAGAGGGGACGGCCAGGCCCCAGCATTTT; cdr3_aa: CASSEEGTARPQHF
d_call: TRBD1; v_call: TRBV19; clone_size: .; j_call: TRBJ2-3; cdr3_nt: TGTGCCAGTACCGGGACCGGGACAGGGGGGACAGATACGCAGTATTTT; cdr3_aa: CASTGTGTGGTDTQYF
d_call: .; v_call: TRBV28; clone_size: .; j_call: TRBJ1-2; cdr3_nt: TGTGCCAGCAGTGCCGGGACGGACGCCTACTATGGCTACACCTTC; cdr3_aa: CASSAGTDAYYGYTF
d_call: TRBD2; v_call: TRBV27; clone_size: .; j_call: TRBJ2-1; cdr3_nt: TGTGCCAGCAGCTCGCCTAGCGGGAGCTCCTACAATGAGCAGTTCTTC; cdr3_aa: CASSSPSGSSYNEQFF
d_call: TRBD2; v_call: TRBV6-1; clone_size: .; j_call: TRBJ2-7; cdr3_nt: TGTGCCAGCAGTGAATCGGGGACTAGCGGTGACGAGCAGTACTTC; cdr3_aa: CASSESGTSGDEQYF
d_call: .; v_call: TRBV10-3; clone_size: .; j_call: TRBJ2-7; cdr3_nt: TGTGCCATCAGTGGAGGGTTTTGGTCCTACGAGCAGTACTTC; cdr3_aa: CAISGGFWSYEQYF
d_call: TRBD2; v_call: TRBV27; clone_size: .; j_call: TRBJ2-5; cdr3_nt: TGTGCCAGCAGTTTTATAGCGGGGCAAGAGACCCAGTACTTC; cdr3_aa: CASSFIAGQETQYF
d_call: .; v_call: TRBV9; clone_size: once; j_call: TRBJ2-1; cdr3_nt: TGTGCCAGCAGCCCCGAGGGGGGAGAAGGTGAGCAGTTCTTC; cdr3_aa: CASSPEGGEGEQFF
d_call: TRBD1; v_call: TRBV27; clone_size: .; j_call: TRBJ2-5; cdr3_nt: TGTGCCAGCGGACCGGACAGGGAGGAGACCCAGTACTTC; cdr3_aa: CASGPDREETQYF
d_call: .; v_call: TRBV27; clone_size: .; j_call: TRBJ2-7; cdr3_nt: TGTGCCAGCAGTTTATCTGGCGAGCAGTACTTC; cdr3_aa: CASSLSGEQYF
d_call: .; v_call: TRBV7-3; clone_size: .; j_call: TRBJ2-7; cdr3_nt: TGTGCCAGCAGCTTTGCGGTTAGCCACGAGCAGTACTTC; cdr3_aa: CASSFAVSHEQYF
d_call: .; v_call: TRBV19; clone_size: .; j_call: TRBJ2-2; cdr3_nt: TGTGCCAGTAGTATCGGGAGCACCGGGGAGCTGTTTTTT; cdr3_aa: CASSIGSTGELFF
d_call: TRBD1; v_call: TRBV19; clone_size: .; j_call: TRBJ2-1; cdr3_nt: TGTGCCAGTAGTATAGTTCGGGGACAGGGAGCGCCTGGGGGGCAGTTCTTC; cdr3_aa: CASSIVRGQGAPGGQFF
d_call: .; v_call: TRBV6-1; clone_size: .; j_call: TRBJ2-7; cdr3_nt: TGTGCCAGCAGAGCTGACAGCTCCTACGAGCAGTACTTC; cdr3_aa: CASRADSSYEQYF
d_call: .; v_call: TRBV4-3; clone_size: .; j_call: TRBJ2-4; cdr3_nt: TGCGCCAGCAGCCAAGTCCCAGGGGTTAAGGAAAACATTCAGTACTTC; cdr3_aa: CASSQVPGVKENIQYF
d_call: .; v_call: TRBV18; clone_size: .; j_call: TRBJ1-3; cdr3_nt: TGTGCCAGCTCTCTGATCTCTGGAAACACCATATATTTT; cdr3_aa: CASSLISGNTIYF
d_call: .; v_call: TRBV15; clone_size: .; j_call: TRBJ1-5; cdr3_nt: TGTGCCACCAGCAGAGTCAAGCTTAGCAATCAGCCCCAGCATTTT; cdr3_aa: CATSRVKLSNQPQHF
d_call: .; v_call: TRBV27; clone_size: .; j_call: TRBJ2-3; cdr3_nt: TGTGCCAGCAGTTTTGTGGCAGGCACAGATACGCAGTATTTT; cdr3_aa: CASSFVAGTDTQYF
d_call: TRBD2; v_call: TRBV6-1; clone_size: .; j_call: TRBJ2-3; cdr3_nt: TGTGCCAGCAGTGAACACTCCGGGGGGGCAGATACGCAGTATTTT; cdr3_aa: CASSEHSGGADTQYF
d_call: .; v_call: TRBV10-3; clone_size: .; j_call: TRBJ1-5; cdr3_nt: TGTGCCATCAGTGAGTCGAAGGGGGGGGACAATCAGCCCCAGCATTTT; cdr3_aa: CAISESKGGDNQPQHF
d_call: TRBD2; v_call: TRBV7-2; clone_size: .; j_call: TRBJ2-1; cdr3_nt: TGTGCCAGCAGCCCACCGGGGACTAGCGGTGGGACGAGGTTCTTC; cdr3_aa: CASSPPGTSGGTRFF
d_call: TRBD1; v_call: TRBV6-6; clone_size: .; j_call: TRBJ1-1; cdr3_nt: TGTGCCAGCAGAGCGGACAGGGAGCGCGAGTGGGAAGCTTTCTTT; cdr3_aa: CASRADREREWEAFF
d_call: TRBD1; v_call: TRBV19; clone_size: .; j_call: TRBJ2-7; cdr3_nt: TGTGCCAGTAGTATCGGGACAGGGGGCTACGAGCAGTACTTC; cdr3_aa: CASSIGTGGYEQYF
d_call: TRBD1; v_call: TRBV6-5; clone_size: few; j_call: TRBJ1-2; cdr3_nt: TGTGCCAGCCGGGAGCGGACAGGGGACTATGGCTACACCTTC; cdr3_aa: CASRERTGDYGYTF
d_call: .; v_call: TRBV19; clone_size: .; j_call: TRBJ1-4; cdr3_nt: TGTGCCAGTAGTACGGGCGGACATGAAAAACTGTTTTTT; cdr3_aa: CASSTGGHEKLFF
d_call: .; v_call: TRBV27; clone_size: once; j_call: TRBJ1-2; cdr3_nt: TGTGCCAGCTCAGCGGCGGGACTGAACTATGGCTACACCTTC; cdr3_aa: CASSAAGLNYGYTF
d_call: .; v_call: TRBV5-4; clone_size: .; j_call: TRBJ2-1; cdr3_nt: TGTGCCAGCAGCTCGGCAGGGCTTGAGGGTGAGCAGTTCTTC; cdr3_aa: CASSSAGLEGEQFF
d_call: .; v_call: TRBV7-9; clone_size: .; j_call: TRBJ1-1; cdr3_nt: TGTGCCAGCAGTACAGGCTCGAACACTGAAGCTTTCTTT; cdr3_aa: CASSTGSNTEAFF
d_call: .; v_call: TRBV7-8; clone_size: .; j_call: TRBJ1-5; cdr3_nt: TGTGCCAGCAGCGATACAGGAGCCTATAGCAATCAGCCCCAGCATTTT; cdr3_aa: CASSDTGAYSNQPQHF
d_call: TRBD2; v_call: TRBV4-1; clone_size: .; j_call: TRBJ2-1; cdr3_nt: TGCGCCAGCAGCCAAGTTCTAGCGGGAGGGCCGGGAAGAGATGAGCAGTTCTTC; cdr3_aa: CASSQVLAGGPGRDEQFF
d_call: TRBD1; v_call: TRBV6-6; clone_size: once; j_call: TRBJ2-5; cdr3_nt: TGTGCCAGCACCATACGGACAGGGATCCGAGAGACCCAGTACTTC; cdr3_aa: CASTIRTGIRETQYF
d_call: TRBD1; v_call: TRBV27; clone_size: .; j_call: TRBJ1-4; cdr3_nt: TGTGCCAGCAGTTTCGTGGCAGGGGGCGAAAAACTGTTTTTT; cdr3_aa: CASSFVAGGEKLFF
d_call: TRBD1; v_call: TRBV5-1; clone_size: .; j_call: TRBJ1-2; cdr3_nt: TGCGCCAGCAGCAATGGACAGGGAACCTATGGCTACACCTTC; cdr3_aa: CASSNGQGTYGYTF
d_call: .; v_call: TRBV6-6; clone_size: .; j_call: TRBJ1-6; cdr3_nt: TGTGCCAGCAGTTACAATTGGGGTAATTCACCCCTCCACTTT; cdr3_aa: CASSYNWGNSPLHF
d_call: .; v_call: TRBV5-8; clone_size: .; j_call: TRBJ1-2; cdr3_nt: TGTGCCAGCAGGATCCGGGACACCGACTATGGCTACACCTTC; cdr3_aa: CASRIRDTDYGYTF
d_call: TRBD1; v_call: TRBV6-5; clone_size: .; j_call: TRBJ2-7; cdr3_nt: TGTGCCAGCAGTACCCCAGGGGGCTACGAGCAGTACTTC; cdr3_aa: CASSTPGGYEQYF
d_call: TRBD1; v_call: TRBV29-1; clone_size: .; j_call: TRBJ1-1; cdr3_nt: TGCAGCGTACCCGGGACAGGTGAAGCTTTCTTT; cdr3_aa: CSVPGTGEAFF
d_call: .; v_call: TRBV5-1; clone_size: .; j_call: TRBJ2-7; cdr3_nt: TGCGCCAGCAGCTTGGACGGAATCTACGAGCAGTACTTC; cdr3_aa: CASSLDGIYEQYF
d_call: .; v_call: TRBV15; clone_size: few; j_call: TRBJ1-3; cdr3_nt: TGTGCCACCAGCACCGACTCAGGGTACTCTGGAAACACCATATATTTT; cdr3_aa: CATSTDSGYSGNTIYF